The 9 T cell receptor beta chains below all came from one sample that was sequenced in a study of breast tumors, draining lymph nodes, adjacent tissues. TCRdb reprocessed the multiplex PCR reads via MiXCR and lists one record per CDR3 protein. The sample yields 140,000 to 150,000 distinct CDR3 sequences, approximately 30% seen once. Axillary draining lymph nodes of breast cancer patients supplied the node samples. The sequenced sample was axillary lymph node tissue. The receptors originated from a female donor with breast cancer. Some clones in this sample may be carry-over from other donors' samples.

The chain employs TRBV5-1 and TRBJ1-1; D not resolved. V was cut by 0 bases and J by 7 bases, with 13 bases left in between. The CDR3 is 14 residues long. The V gene's germline CDR1 is SGHRS and CDR2 YFSETQ. The DNA of the CDR3 is TGCGCCAGCAGCTTGGCCCCGGGTACTAATGAAGCTTTCTTT. Protein product: CASSLAPGTNEAFF.

This clonotype was seen repeatedly, ten times or more. CDR3 sequence (DNA): TGCGCCAGCAGCTTGGCGCCAGGGGGTGGTCAGCCCCAGCATTTT. Its protein product is CASSLAPGGGQPQHF. The chain couples TRBV5-1 to TRBJ1-5, with 7 bases that match TRBD1. Per the germline V gene, CDR1 is SGHRS and CDR2 is YFSETQ. This CDR3 region has 15 residues. The V gene end was trimmed by 0 bases and the J gene end by 6 bases; junction bases not matched to a gene: 6. The full variable domain, its missing parts supplied by reference TRBV5-1 and TRBJ1-5, is KAGVTQTPRYLIKTRGQQVTLSCSPISGHRSVSWYQQTPGQGLQFLFEYFSETQRNKGNFPGRFSGRQFSNSRSEMNVSTLELGDSALYLCASSLAPGGGQPQHFGDGTRLSIL.

This clonotype came up a few times. A much larger clone differs by one base, so this may be a read error. V gene TRBV14 combines with J gene TRBJ1-2; possible D gene TRBD1, 5 bases. Germline V gene data show CDR1 as SGHDN and CDR2 as FVKESK. This CDR3 has 15 residues. Here the CDR3 reads CASSQTPGANYGYAF. The CDR3 DNA reads as TGTGCCAGCAGCCAAACCCCCGGGGCCAACTATGGCTACGCCTTC.

This clonotype turned up a few times. The V call is TRBV6-6, the J call TRBJ1-1; a weak D match, TRBD1 (6 bases). From germline, CDR1 is MNHNY and CDR2 SVGAGI (reference sequence). The V and J ends lost 7 bases and 5 bases respectively, with 17 bases between them. The CDR3 spans 14 residues. CDR3: CASNPGGAMTEAFF. Written as DNA, the CDR3 is TGTGCCAGCAACCCTGGGGGGGCTATGACTGAAGCTTTCTTT.

This clonotype was detected only a few times. A much more abundant neighbour one base away suggests this may be a read error. The chain has TRBV11-3 and TRBJ2-7; tentatively, D is TRBD2 (7 bases). Germline V gene lookup returns CDR1 SGHNT and CDR2 YENEEA. The CDR3 sequence is 16 residues long. The V end lost 5 bases, the J end lost 1 base, and 18 bases lay between the germline ends. CDR3 DNA sequence: TGTGCCAGCAGCGCTAAGCGGGACACGGATTCCTACGAGCAGTACGTC. This sequence encodes CASSAKRDTDSYEQYV.

Note on this clonotype: No conserved phenylalanine or tryptophan is present at the end of the CDR3, so a read error is the likely explanation. DNA for the CDR3: TGTGCCAGCGGCCATGACCGGGACAGGTATTCACCCCTCCACTCT. This sequence encodes CASGHDRDRYSPLHS. The chain joins TRBV4-2 to TRBJ1-6; 8 bases are a match to TRBD1. This CDR3 spans 15 amino acids. CDR1 is LGHNA, CDR2 YNFKEQ, per germline.

Points on this clonotype: Given the absence of the conserved phenylalanine or tryptophan at the CDR3 end, a read error is likely. This chain links TRBV6-5 with TRBJ1-4, with unresolved D. The CDR3 consists of 19 residues. V dropped 1 base and J dropped 2 bases, with 20 bases sitting between them. Per germline, CDR1 MNHEY and CDR2 SVGAGI. CDR3 sequence: CASSYYSRPAAATNEKLFL. In DNA, the CDR3 is TGTGCCAGCAGTTACTATAGTCGTCCGGCGGCGGCTACTAATGAAAAACTGTTTCTT.

The CDR3 DNA reads TGTGCCATCAGTGTGCTAGCGGGAGACGAGCAGTACGTC. Amino acid sequence: CAISVLAGDEQYV. This chain connects TRBV10-3 to TRBJ2-7; 10 bases agree with TRBD2. Germline values: CDR1 ENHRY, CDR2 SYGVKD. CDR3 length: 13 amino acids. Trimming removed 4 bases from V and 5 bases from J; junction bases left unmatched: 2.

The sample holds many counts of this clonotype. J is TRBJ1-2 and V is TRBV14; D may be TRBD1 (6 bases). The CDR3 totals 14 residues. Germline CDR1 and CDR2: SGHDN and FVKESK. Trimming left V 4 bases short and J 6 bases short, with 15 bases between. The CDR3 bases are TGTGCCAGCAGCCCCATGCGGGACACAGATGGCTACACCTTC. This codes for CASSPMRDTDGYTF.